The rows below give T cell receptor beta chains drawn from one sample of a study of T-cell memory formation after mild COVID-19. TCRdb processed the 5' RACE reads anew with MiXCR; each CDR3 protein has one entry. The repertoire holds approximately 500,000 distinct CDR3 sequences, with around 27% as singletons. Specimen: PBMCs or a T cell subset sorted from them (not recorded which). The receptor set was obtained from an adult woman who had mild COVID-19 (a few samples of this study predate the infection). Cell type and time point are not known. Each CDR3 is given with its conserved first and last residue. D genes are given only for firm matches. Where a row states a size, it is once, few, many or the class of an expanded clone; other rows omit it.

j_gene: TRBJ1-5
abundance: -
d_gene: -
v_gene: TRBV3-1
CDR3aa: CASSQDWTEGQPQHF
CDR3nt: TGTGCCAGCAGCCAAGATTGGACCGAGGGGCAGCCCCAGCATTTT

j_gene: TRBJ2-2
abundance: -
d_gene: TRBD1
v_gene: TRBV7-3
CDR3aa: CASSLMGQGVTGELFF
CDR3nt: TGTGCCAGCAGCTTAATGGGACAGGGGGTAACCGGGGAGCTGTTTTTT

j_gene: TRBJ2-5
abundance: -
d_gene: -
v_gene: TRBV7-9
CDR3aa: CASSLRQGWEETQYF
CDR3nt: TGTGCCAGCAGCTTACGGCAGGGATGGGAAGAGACCCAGTACTTC

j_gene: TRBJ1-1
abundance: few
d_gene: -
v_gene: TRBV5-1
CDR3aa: CASSLERTKEAFF
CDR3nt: TGCGCCAGCAGCTTGGAACGGACCAAGGAAGCTTTCTTT

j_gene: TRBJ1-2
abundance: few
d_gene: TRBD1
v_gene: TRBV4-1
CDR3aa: CASSQDSSGRGLYGYTF
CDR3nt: TGCGCCAGCAGCCAAGATTCTTCGGGCAGGGGGCTTTATGGCTACACCTTC

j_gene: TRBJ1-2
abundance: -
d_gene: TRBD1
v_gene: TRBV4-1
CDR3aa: CASSPGQGIGGYTF
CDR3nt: TGCGCCAGCAGCCCCGGACAGGGGATAGGGGGCTACACCTTC

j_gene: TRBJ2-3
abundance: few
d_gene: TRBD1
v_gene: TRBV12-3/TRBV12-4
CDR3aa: CASRLQGAGTDTQYF
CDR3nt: TGTGCCAGCAGACTACAGGGGGCCGGGACAGATACGCAGTATTTT

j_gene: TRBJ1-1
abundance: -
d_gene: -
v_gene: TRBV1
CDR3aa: CTSSPTRGMETEAFF
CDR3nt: TGCACCAGCAGCCCGACCAGGGGTATGGAGACTGAAGCTTTCTTT

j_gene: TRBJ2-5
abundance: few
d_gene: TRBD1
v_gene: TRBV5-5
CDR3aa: CASSSLGTGGVETQYF
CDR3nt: TGTGCCAGCAGCTCGCTCGGGACAGGGGGGGTTGAGACCCAGTACTTC

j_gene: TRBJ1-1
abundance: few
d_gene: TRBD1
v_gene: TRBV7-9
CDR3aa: CASSSNPGTGGRSTEAFF
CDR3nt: TGTGCCAGCAGCTCGAACCCCGGGACAGGCGGGCGTAGCACTGAAGCTTTCTTT

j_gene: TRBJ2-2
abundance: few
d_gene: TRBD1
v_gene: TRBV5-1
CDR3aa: CASSLGWTGVTGELFF
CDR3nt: TGCGCCAGCAGCTTGGGCTGGACAGGGGTCACCGGGGAGCTGTTTTTT

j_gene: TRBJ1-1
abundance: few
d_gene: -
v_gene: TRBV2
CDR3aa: CASGTANTEAFF
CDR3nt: TGTGCCAGCGGGACCGCGAACACTGAAGCTTTCTTT

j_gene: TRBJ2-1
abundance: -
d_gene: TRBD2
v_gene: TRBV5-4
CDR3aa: CASSFFRLAGYNEQFF
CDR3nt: TGTGCCAGCAGCTTCTTTCGGCTAGCGGGTTACAATGAGCAGTTCTTC

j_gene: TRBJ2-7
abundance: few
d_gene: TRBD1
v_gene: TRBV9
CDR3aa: CASSADRARDEQYF
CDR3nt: TGTGCCAGCAGCGCGGACAGGGCTCGTGACGAGCAGTACTTC

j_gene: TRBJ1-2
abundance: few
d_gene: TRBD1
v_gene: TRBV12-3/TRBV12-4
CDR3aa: CASSLLQGAGGYTF
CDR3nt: TGTGCCAGCAGTTTGCTGCAGGGGGCGGGTGGCTACACCTTC

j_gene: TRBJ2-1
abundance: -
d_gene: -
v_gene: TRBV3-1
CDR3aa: CASSPPQGWNEQFF
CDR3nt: TGTGCCAGCAGCCCCCCCCAGGGGTGGAATGAGCAGTTCTTC

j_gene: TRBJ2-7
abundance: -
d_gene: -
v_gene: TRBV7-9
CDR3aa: CASSLGRVPSF
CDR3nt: TGTGCCAGCAGCTTAGGGCGTGTTCCATCTTTC

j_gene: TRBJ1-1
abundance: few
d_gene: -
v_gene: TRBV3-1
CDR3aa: CASSPSEAFTEAFF
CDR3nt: TGTGCCAGCAGCCCCTCGGAGGCGTTCACTGAAGCTTTCTTT

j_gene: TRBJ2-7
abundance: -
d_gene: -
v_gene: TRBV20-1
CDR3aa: CSAEDYARTYEQYF
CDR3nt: TGCAGTGCTGAAGACTACGCCAGGACTTACGAGCAGTACTTC

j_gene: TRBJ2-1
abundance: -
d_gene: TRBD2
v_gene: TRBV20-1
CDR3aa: CSARGRGSPLPGSYNEQFF
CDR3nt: TGCAGTGCTAGGGGTCGCGGGAGCCCCCTCCCGGGCTCCTACAATGAGCAGTTCTTC